The next 18 T cell receptor beta chains were all read from a single sample in a study of T cell repertoires in cytomegalovirus infection. A single record per CDR3 protein comes from TCRdb applying MiXCR to the reads. The data contain 200,000 to 250,000 distinct CDR3 sequences, approximately 38% of them seen just once; the ten biggest clones take up around 64%. Their cognate antigens are unknown. The material sequenced was CD8+ T cells from cultured PBMCs, taken from culture after CMV antigen stimulation. All receptors come from a human donor in good health (CMV status not recorded). Some clones in this sample may be carry-over from other donors' samples.

J is TRBJ1-1 and V is TRBV19, with D possibly matching TRBD1 (6 bases). This CDR3 comprises 17 residues. Germline V gene sequence: CDR1 LNHDA, CDR2 SQIVND (reference sequence). The V end lost 7 bases, the J end lost 0 bases, and 21 bases lay between the germline ends. CDR3 amino acids: CASTQYTGRGVNTEAFF. CDR3 bases: TGTGCCAGTACCCAGTACACAGGGCGGGGTGTGAACACTGAAGCTTTCTTT.

The sample holds a few counts of this clonotype. The V call is TRBV7-8, the J call TRBJ2-3, with 8 bases aligning to TRBD2. V was pared by 7 bases and J by 1 base, with 4 bases of the junction left unmatched. CDR3 size: 14 residues. The germline V gene has CDR1 SGHVS and CDR2 FQNEAQ. The CDR3 DNA follows: TGTGCCAGCACCCCCGGGGGGGGCACAGATACGCAGTATTTT. Translation: CASTPGGGTDTQYF.

J is TRBJ1-3 and V is TRBV7-3; 7 bases fit TRBD1. In germline, CDR1 is SGHTA, CDR2 FQGTGA. V shed 3 bases, J shed 3 bases, and the junction held 5 bases outside the gene matches. The CDR3 runs 15 residues. This CDR3 is CASSFEGARGNTIYF. Here the CDR3 DNA reads TGTGCCAGCAGCTTTGAGGGGGCGCGTGGAAACACCATATATTTT.

This clonotype came up once. Written as DNA, the CDR3 is TGTGCCAGCAGCCCCCACGTGGACAGGGCCCCAGCTGACTATGGCTACACCTTC. The encoded protein is CASSPHVDRAPADYGYTF. The V call is TRBV9, the J call TRBJ1-2, with 8 bases that match TRBD1. CDR1 SGDLS and CDR2 YYNGEE come from the germline V gene. The CDR3 extends over 18 amino acids. J lost 3 bases, V lost 4 bases, and 17 bases had no gene match.

The chain employs TRBV6-5 and TRBJ2-3; 8 positions agree with TRBD2. J was trimmed by 6 bases and V by 2 bases; bases with no gene match: 7. Germline-derived CDR1 and CDR2 are MNHEY and SVGAGI. The CDR3 totals 15 residues. The CDR3 coding sequence is TGTGCCAGCAGTTACACCGGGAGGGCCGTCGATACGCAGTATTTT. This sequence encodes CASSYTGRAVDTQYF.

The chain links TRBV7-2 to TRBJ2-1; TRBD2 aligns across 16 bases. Trimming cost V 5 bases and J 7 bases; bases outside gene matches: 8. Germline V gene lookup returns CDR1 SGHTA and CDR2 FQGNSA. The CDR3 sequence is 17 residues long. CDR3 residues: CASSLDGTSGGANEQFF. In DNA form, the CDR3 reads TGTGCCAGCAGCCTAGATGGGACTAGCGGGGGGGCTAATGAGCAGTTCTTC.

V and J are TRBV7-9 and TRBJ2-4; 8 positions agree with TRBD1. CDR3 size: 14 residues. The germline CDR1 and CDR2 sequences are SEHNR and FQNEAQ (reference sequence). V lost 3 bases, J lost 5 bases, and 3 bases stayed unmatched. The CDR3 loop is CASSLDRAQNIQYF. DNA for the CDR3: TGTGCCAGCAGCTTGGACAGGGCACAAAACATTCAGTACTTC.

V is TRBV6-5 and J is TRBJ1-2; the match to TRBD1 covers 8 bases. The junction had 10 bases not matched to a gene; V was cut back by 2 bases and J by 8 bases. Germline CDR1 reads MNHEY; CDR2 reads SVGAGI. The CDR3 totals 15 residues. Here the CDR3 DNA reads TGTGCCAGCAGTTACCCGGGACAGGAGGAGAGGGGCTACACCTTC. This gives the protein CASSYPGQEERGYTF.

The chain carries TRBV6-5 and TRBJ2-6; a possible D gene is TRBD2 (5 bases). Germline V gene sequence: CDR1 MNHEY, CDR2 SVGAGI. This CDR3 contains 16 residues. V lost 2 bases and J 1 base, leaving 9 bases between the germline ends. CDR3 bases: TGTGCCAGCAGTTACGGAGAGGGATCTGGGGCCAACGTCCTGACTTTC. This encodes CASSYGEGSGANVLTF.

Regarding this clonotype: At one end, the junction sequence differs from germline, possibly due to a read error. The V and J genes are TRBV7-6 and TRBJ2-7; 12 nucleotides align to TRBD2. Germline CDR1 is SGHVS and CDR2 is FNYEAQ. This CDR3 has 15 residues. In DNA, the CDR3 is TGTGCTAGCAGCCCCGACGGACTAGCGGGGCACGAGCAGTACTTC. It encodes CASSPDGLAGHEQYF.

The rearrangement uses TRBV6-6 and TRBJ1-2; 7 bases line up with TRBD1. Trimming removed 5 bases from V and 8 bases from J; junction bases left unmatched: 8. This CDR3 has 13 amino acids. Germline CDR1 and CDR2: MNHNY and SVGAGI (reference sequence). The chain's CDR3 is CASSERDSQGYTF. The CDR3 nucleotides read TGTGCCAGCAGTGAGAGGGACAGTCAGGGCTACACCTTC.

The chain couples TRBV12-5 to TRBJ2-1, with 9 bases identical to TRBD2. Germline-derived CDR1 and CDR2 are LGHNT and FRNRAP. V gave up 1 base and J gave up 8 bases; unmatched junction bases: 6. CDR3 size: 15 residues. CDR3 sequence (DNA): TGTGCTAGTGGTTTGGAGGGGCGGGGGGGCTATGAGCAGTTCTTC. This codes for CASGLEGRGGYEQFF.

The CDR3 DNA follows: TGTGCCAGCAGTTCCACAGGGAAGCCGTACTACGAGCAGTACTTC. Translation gives CASSSTGKPYYEQYF. V is TRBV27 and J is TRBJ2-7; weak D call: TRBD1 (6 bases). CDR3 length equals 15 residues. The germline V and J ends were trimmed by 4 bases and 3 bases, with 16 bases remaining between them. Germline assignment: CDR1 MNHEY and CDR2 SMNVEV (reference sequence).

A few counts support this clonotype. The J gene is TRBJ2-1, the V gene TRBV3-1; D uncertain. This CDR3 spans 14 amino acids. The V end was cut by 0 bases, the J end by 3 bases, with 6 bases between. CDR1 and CDR2 (germline): LGHDT, YNNKEL (reference sequence). As DNA, the CDR3 is TGTGCCAGCAGCCAAGATTGGGACTACAATGAGCAGTTCTTC. Amino acid sequence: CASSQDWDYNEQFF.

V is TRBV7-6 and J is TRBJ2-3; 7 nucleotides line up with TRBD2. The J segment lost 2 bases and the V segment lost 1 base, leaving 6 bases of the junction unmatched. The germline V gene encodes CDR1 SGHVS and CDR2 FNYEAQ. The CDR3 contains 16 residues. The CDR3 here is CASSLEIAGNTDTQYF. The DNA of the CDR3 is TGTGCCAGCAGCTTAGAGATAGCGGGTAACACAGATACGCAGTATTTT.

This clonotype was seen a handful of times. The chain has TRBV7-3 and TRBJ1-2; TRBD1 matches at 7 bases. Germline CDR1 and CDR2: SGHTA and FQGTGA. There are 13 residues in the CDR3. The J segment lost 7 bases and the V segment lost 4 bases, leaving 6 bases of the junction unmatched. CDR3 region: CASSSQTGVGYTF. Here the CDR3 DNA reads TGTGCCAGCAGCTCGCAAACAGGGGTTGGCTACACCTTC.

This clonotype has more than one count but fewer than ten. V and J are TRBV7-3 and TRBJ2-5; 12 bases match TRBD2. The V gene end was trimmed by 5 bases and the J gene end by 5 bases; junction bases not matched to a gene: 9. CDR1 SGHTA and CDR2 FQGTGA come from the germline V gene. This CDR3 is 16 amino acids long. The CDR3 DNA sequence: TGTGCCAGCAGCGAACGACTAGCGGGAGTTGGGGAGACCCAGTACTTC. Translated: CASSERLAGVGETQYF.

J is TRBJ2-1 and V is TRBV7-4; D not resolved. The CDR3 loop spans 13 amino acids. CDR1 and CDR2 (germline): SGHVT, SQSDAQ. V gave up 2 bases and J gave up 6 bases, with 8 bases separating them. CDR3: CASSLWESNEQFF. CDR3 in DNA: TGTGCCAGCAGCTTATGGGAATCCAATGAGCAGTTCTTC.